This T cell receptor beta chain was identified during a study of blood T cell repertoires in COVID-19. Across the study: The study drew acute and convalescent COVID-19 samples from the United States, Italy and Spain.

As originally analysed: Cell counts per sample came from amplifying reference gene primers. TCRdb keeps only in-frame clones here, not all; method: immunoSEQ multiplex PCR. V, J and clone size are those of that table, while D and trimming were read from the DNA. The sample consists of 150,000 to 200,000 clones, about 85% of them appearing once. Trimming took 2 bases from V and 4 from J, leaving 10 bases between them. The CDR3 contains 14 residues. Germline V gene sequence: CDR1 KGHDR, CDR2 SFDVKD. This clone was observed a handful of times. This chain joins TRBV24-1 and TRBJ1-1; unclear D gene. The sequenced material came from peripheral blood. This clonotype originated in a man aged 65 to 79 with active or convalescent COVID-19. CDR3 loop: CATSDSGVFTEAFF. The DNA for the CDR3 is TGTGCCACCAGTGATTCCGGGGTATTCACTGAAGCTTTCTTT.